This T cell receptor (beta chain) was captured in a study of blood T cell repertoires in COVID-19. Background on the study: PBMCs, B-cell-depleted T cells, or T cells were the source of the cDNA or gDNA that made up the material.

V dropped 1 base and J dropped 3; count of bases not matched to a gene: 5. Germline CDR1 and CDR2: MNHEY and SVGEGT. The CDR3 is made up of 15 amino acids. Measured with immunoSEQ multiplex PCR; TCRdb has only the in-frame clones, and not every one. This sample yields some 130,000 clones, of which approximately 90% are seen a single time; roughly 18% belongs to the top ten. This receptor was taken from a middle-aged man with active or convalescent COVID-19. The chain employs TRBV6-2 or TRBV6-3 and TRBJ1-1; TRBD1 matches at 7 bases. Material for sequencing was peripheral blood. DNA of the CDR3: TGTGCCAGCAGTTACTGGGCAGGGGGAGACACTGAAGCTTTCTTT. Its protein is CASSYWAGGDTEAFF.